What follows describes a single T cell receptor beta chain. This sample includes further DNA sequences coding for the same CDR3. These data come from a study of blood T cell repertoires in COVID-19. As for the study in general: Both acute and convalescent COVID-19 samples were obtained from the United States, Italy and Spain. T cells, B-cell-depleted T cells, or PBMCs provided the cDNA or gDNA that served as material.

Original methodology: Estimates of nucleated cell counts were drawn from the amplification of reference gene primers. The method was immunoSEQ multiplex PCR; TCRdb's version includes in-frame clones alone and lacks a portion of them. The V and J calls and clone size come from that table; D and trimming were worked out from the DNA. The sample includes 410,000 or so clones, about nine tenths of them seen just once. J gave up 4 bases and V 1 base, and 5 bases lay outside the gene matches. CDR1 is MNHEY and CDR2 is SVGAGI in the germline V gene. This CDR3 spans 15 amino acids. The TCR comes from a woman aged 30 to 39 with active or convalescent COVID-19. The rearrangement links TRBV6-5 to TRBJ2-7; 9 bases agree with TRBD1. The sequencing sample was made of peripheral blood. CDR3: CASSYFLGQGYEQYF. DNA of the CDR3: TGTGCCAGCAGTTACTTTTTGGGACAGGGTTACGAGCAGTACTTC.